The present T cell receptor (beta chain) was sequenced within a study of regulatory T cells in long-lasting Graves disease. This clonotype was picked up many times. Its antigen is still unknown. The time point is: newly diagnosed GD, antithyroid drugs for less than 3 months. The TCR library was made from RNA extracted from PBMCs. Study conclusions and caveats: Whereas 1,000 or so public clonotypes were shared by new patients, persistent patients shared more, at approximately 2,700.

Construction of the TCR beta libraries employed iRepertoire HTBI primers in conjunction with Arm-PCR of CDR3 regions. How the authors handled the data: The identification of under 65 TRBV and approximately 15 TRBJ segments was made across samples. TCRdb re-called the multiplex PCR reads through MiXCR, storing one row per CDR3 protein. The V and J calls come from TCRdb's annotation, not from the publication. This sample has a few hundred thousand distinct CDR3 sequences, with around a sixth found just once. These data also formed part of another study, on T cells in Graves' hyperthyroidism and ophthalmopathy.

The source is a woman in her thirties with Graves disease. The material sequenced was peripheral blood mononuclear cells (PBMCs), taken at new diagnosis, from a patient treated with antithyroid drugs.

CDR3 amino acids: CASSPRQGSEGYTF. In DNA, the CDR3 is TGTGCCAGCAGCCCCAGACAGGGAAGTGAAGGCTACACCTTC. The V gene is TRBV7-3, the J gene TRBJ1-2; 7 bases match TRBD1. The CDR3 extends over 14 amino acids. Germline V CDR1 and CDR2: SGHTA, FQGTGA. Trimming took 5 bases from V and 8 from J; bases not matched to a gene: 11.